This is a list of T cell receptor beta chains from one sample in a study of CD8 T cells in Susac syndrome. TCRdb recomputed calls from the immunoSEQ multiplex PCR reads with MiXCR, one row per CDR3 protein. Here the sample spans 140,000 to 150,000 distinct CDR3 sequences, approximately 94% being singletons. Sequenced input: CD4+ T cells from PBMCs. The origin of the receptors is a human donor in good health. The CDR3 runs from the conserved cysteine through the conserved F or W. A D gene is named only where the DNA matches it firmly. Clone size is not always given. Where it is, it says once, few, many or a class for expanded clones.

J | D | V | size | DNA | CDR3
TRBJ2-5 | - | TRBV5-1 | - | TGCGCCAGCAGAAACTTGGACGGAGAAGAGACCCAGTACTTC | CASRNLDGEETQYF
TRBJ2-1 | - | TRBV3-1 | - | TGTGCCAGCAGCCAAGTACGAGAGCAGTTCTTC | CASSQVREQFF
TRBJ2-2 | - | TRBV30 | - | TGTGCCTGGAGTCGACTTTGGGGAGGGAACACCGGGGAGCTGTTTTTT | CAWSRLWGGNTGELFF
TRBJ1-1 | - | TRBV2 | - | TGTGCCAGCAGTGCACAAGGAAAAGCTTTCTTT | CASSAQGKAFF
TRBJ2-5 | TRBD2 | TRBV6-2/TRBV6-3 | once | TGTGCCAGCAGTCGACCTACTAGCGGGAGTTTTGAGACCCAGTACTTC | CASSRPTSGSFETQYF
TRBJ1-5 | - | TRBV7-6 | - | TGTGCCAGCAGCCTAACAGGGTCGAGCAATCAGCCCCAGCATTTT | CASSLTGSSNQPQHF
TRBJ2-7 | TRBD2 | TRBV12-3/TRBV12-4 | - | TGTGCCAGCAGTTTAGCGCCTATGGCGGGAGGGCCTCGGGAGCAGTACTTC | CASSLAPMAGGPREQYF
TRBJ2-5 | - | TRBV12-3/TRBV12-4 | - | TGTGCCAGCAGTCAGGGCCTTTCGGCGGAGACCCAGTACTTC | CASSQGLSAETQYF
TRBJ2-7 | - | TRBV10-2 | - | TGCGCCAGCAGGGGGTTAGCGCCTACCTACGAGCAGTACTTC | CASRGLAPTYEQYF
TRBJ2-6 | TRBD1 | TRBV7-3 | - | TGTGCCAGCAGCACTACAGGGGGCTCTGGGGCCAACGTCCTGACTTTC | CASSTTGGSGANVLTF
TRBJ2-5 | - | TRBV28 | - | TGTGCCAGCAGTTTAGTTTGGGGCGGCAAAGAGACCCAGTACTTC | CASSLVWGGKETQYF
TRBJ1-5 | - | TRBV10-3 | - | TGTGCCATCAGTGTCGGGGGCGGCAATCAGCCCCAGCATTTT | CAISVGGGNQPQHF